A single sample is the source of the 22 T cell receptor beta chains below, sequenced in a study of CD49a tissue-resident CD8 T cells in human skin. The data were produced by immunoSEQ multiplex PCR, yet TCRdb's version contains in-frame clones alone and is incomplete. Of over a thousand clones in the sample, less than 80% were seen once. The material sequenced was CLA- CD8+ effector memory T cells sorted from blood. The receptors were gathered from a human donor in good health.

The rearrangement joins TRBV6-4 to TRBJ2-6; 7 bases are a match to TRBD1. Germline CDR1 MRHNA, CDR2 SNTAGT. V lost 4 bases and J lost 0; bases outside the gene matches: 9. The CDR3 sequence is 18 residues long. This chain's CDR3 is CASSGGDSVNSGANVLTF. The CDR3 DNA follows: TGTGCCAGCAGTGGAGGGGACAGTGTAAACTCTGGGGCCAACGTCCTGACTTTC.

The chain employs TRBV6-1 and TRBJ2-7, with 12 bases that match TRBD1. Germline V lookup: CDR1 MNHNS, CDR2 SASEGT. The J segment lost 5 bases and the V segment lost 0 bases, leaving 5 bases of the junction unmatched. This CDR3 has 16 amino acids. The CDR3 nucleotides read TGTGCCAGCAGTGAAGCTTCCGGGACAGGGGGCAACGAGCAGTACTTC. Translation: CASSEASGTGGNEQYF.

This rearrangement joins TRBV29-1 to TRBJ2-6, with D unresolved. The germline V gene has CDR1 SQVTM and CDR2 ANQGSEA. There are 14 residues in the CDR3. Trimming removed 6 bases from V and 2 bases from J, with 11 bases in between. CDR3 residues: CSVRTETGANVLTF. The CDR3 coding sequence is TGCAGCGTCCGCACAGAGACTGGGGCCAACGTCCTGACTTTC.

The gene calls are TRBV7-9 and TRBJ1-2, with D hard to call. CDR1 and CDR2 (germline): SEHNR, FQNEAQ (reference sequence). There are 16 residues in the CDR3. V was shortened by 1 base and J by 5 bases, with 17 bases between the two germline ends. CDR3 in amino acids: CASSLESAKPVYGYTF. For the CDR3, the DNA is TGTGCCAGCAGCTTAGAATCCGCCAAACCGGTTTATGGCTACACCTTC.

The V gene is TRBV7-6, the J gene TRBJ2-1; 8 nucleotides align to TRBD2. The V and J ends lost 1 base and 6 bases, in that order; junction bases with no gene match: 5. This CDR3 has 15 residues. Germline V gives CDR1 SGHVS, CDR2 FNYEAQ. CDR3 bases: TGTGCCAGCAGCTTAGAACCAGCGGGAGTCAATGAGCAGTTCTTC. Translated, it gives CASSLEPAGVNEQFF. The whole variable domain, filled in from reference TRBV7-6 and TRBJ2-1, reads GAGVSQSPRYKVTKRGQDVALRCDPISGHVSLYWYRQALGQGPEFLTYFNYEAQQDKSGLPNDRFSAERPEGSISTLTIQRTEQRDSAMYRCASSLEPAGVNEQFFGPGTRLTVL.

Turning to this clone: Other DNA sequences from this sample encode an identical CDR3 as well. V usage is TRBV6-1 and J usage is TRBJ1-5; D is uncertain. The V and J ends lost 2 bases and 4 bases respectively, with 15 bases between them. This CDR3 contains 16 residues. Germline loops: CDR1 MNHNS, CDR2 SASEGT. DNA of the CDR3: TGTGCCAGCAGTGAATGGCTGGAGGTAACGAATCAGCCCCAGCATTTT. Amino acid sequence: CASSEWLEVTNQPQHF.

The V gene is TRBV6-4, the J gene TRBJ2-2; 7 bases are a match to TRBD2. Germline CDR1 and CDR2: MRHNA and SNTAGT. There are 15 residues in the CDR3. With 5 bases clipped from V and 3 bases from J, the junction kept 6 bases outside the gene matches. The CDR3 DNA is TGTGCCAGCAGTAGGGTAGCGGGCGACACCGGGGAGCTGTTTTTT. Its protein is CASSRVAGDTGELFF.

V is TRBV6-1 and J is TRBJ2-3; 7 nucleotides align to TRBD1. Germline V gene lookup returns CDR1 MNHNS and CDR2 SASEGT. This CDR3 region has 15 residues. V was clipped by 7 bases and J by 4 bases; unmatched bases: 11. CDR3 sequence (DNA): TGTGCCAGCAATACAGGGGATCGAGGGTCAGATACGCAGTATTTT. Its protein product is CASNTGDRGSDTQYF.

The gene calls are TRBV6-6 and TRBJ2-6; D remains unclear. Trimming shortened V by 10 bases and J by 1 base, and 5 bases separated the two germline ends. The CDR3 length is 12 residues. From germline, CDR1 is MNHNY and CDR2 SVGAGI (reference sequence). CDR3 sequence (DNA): TGTGCCACCTTTTCTGGGGCCAACGTCCTGACTTTC. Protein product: CATFSGANVLTF.

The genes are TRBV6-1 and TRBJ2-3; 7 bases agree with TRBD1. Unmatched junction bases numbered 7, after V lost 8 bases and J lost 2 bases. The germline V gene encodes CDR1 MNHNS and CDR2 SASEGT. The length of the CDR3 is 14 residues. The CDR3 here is CASGPGQHTDTQYF. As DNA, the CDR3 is TGTGCCAGCGGGCCGGGACAGCACACAGATACGCAGTATTTT.

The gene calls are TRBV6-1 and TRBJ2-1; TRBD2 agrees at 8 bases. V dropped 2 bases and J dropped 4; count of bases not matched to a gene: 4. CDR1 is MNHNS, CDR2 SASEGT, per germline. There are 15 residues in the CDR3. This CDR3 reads CASSELAGSYNEQFF. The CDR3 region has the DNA TGTGCCAGCAGTGAACTAGCGGGTAGTTACAATGAGCAGTTCTTC.

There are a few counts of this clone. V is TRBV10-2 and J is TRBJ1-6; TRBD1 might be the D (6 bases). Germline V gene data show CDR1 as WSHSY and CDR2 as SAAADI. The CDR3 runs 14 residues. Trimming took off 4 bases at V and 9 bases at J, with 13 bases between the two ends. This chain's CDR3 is CASSGDLGGSPLHF. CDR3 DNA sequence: TGCGCCAGCAGTGGCGACCTAGGGGGTTCACCCCTCCACTTT.

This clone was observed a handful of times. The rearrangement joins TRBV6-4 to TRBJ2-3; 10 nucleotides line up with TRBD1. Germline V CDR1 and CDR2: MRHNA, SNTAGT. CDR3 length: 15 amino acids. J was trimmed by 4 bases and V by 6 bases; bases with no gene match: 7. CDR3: CASSTGTGAADTQYF. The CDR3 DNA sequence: TGTGCCAGCAGCACCGGGACAGGGGCCGCAGATACGCAGTATTTT.

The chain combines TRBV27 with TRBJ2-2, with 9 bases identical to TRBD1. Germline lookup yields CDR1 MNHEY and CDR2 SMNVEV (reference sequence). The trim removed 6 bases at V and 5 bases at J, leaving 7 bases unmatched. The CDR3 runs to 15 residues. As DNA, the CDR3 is TGTGCCAGCAGAATACAGGGGGCGACGACCGGGGAGCTGTTTTTT. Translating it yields CASRIQGATTGELFF.

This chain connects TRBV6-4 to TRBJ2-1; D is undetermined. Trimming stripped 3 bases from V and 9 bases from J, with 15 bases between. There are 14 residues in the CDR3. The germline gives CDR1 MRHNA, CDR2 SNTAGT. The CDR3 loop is CASSESVELGEQFF. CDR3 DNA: TGTGCCAGCAGTGAGAGCGTCGAGTTAGGTGAGCAGTTCTTC.

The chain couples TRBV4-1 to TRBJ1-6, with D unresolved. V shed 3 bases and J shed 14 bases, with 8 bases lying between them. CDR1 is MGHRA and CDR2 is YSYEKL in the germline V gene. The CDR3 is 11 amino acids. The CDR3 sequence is CASSHDKSLHF. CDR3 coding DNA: TGCGCCAGCAGCCATGACAAGTCCCTCCACTTT.

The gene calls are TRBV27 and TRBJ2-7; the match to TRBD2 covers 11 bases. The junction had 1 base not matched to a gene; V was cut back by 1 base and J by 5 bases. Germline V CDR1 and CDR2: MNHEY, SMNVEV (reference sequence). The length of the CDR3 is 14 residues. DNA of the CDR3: TGTGCCAGCAGTTTATTACTAGCGGGGGACGAGCAGTACTTC. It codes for CASSLLLAGDEQYF.

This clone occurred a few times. The CDR3 sequence is CASSHSLTGRNEKLFF. The CDR3 bases are TGTGCCAGCAGCCACTCGTTGACAGGGCGTAATGAAAAACTGTTTTTT. The chain carries TRBV16 and TRBJ1-4; 7 bases match TRBD1. The V segment lost 3 bases and the J segment 4 bases; nucleotides outside the gene matches: 8. Germline CDR1 and CDR2: KGHSY and FQNENV. This CDR3 contains 16 residues. Variable domain in full (rest from reference TRBV16 and TRBJ1-4): GEEVAQTPKHLVRGEGQKAKLYCAPIKGHSYVFWYQQVLKNEFKFLISFQNENVFDETGMPKERFSAKCLPNSPCSLEIQATKLEDSAVYFCASSHSLTGRNEKLFFGSGTQLSVL.

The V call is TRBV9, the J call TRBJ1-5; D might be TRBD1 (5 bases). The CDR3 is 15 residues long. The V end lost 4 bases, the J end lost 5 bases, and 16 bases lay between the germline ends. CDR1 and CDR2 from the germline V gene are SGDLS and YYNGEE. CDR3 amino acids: CASSQSRGLDQPQHF. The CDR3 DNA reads TGTGCCAGCAGCCAGTCTCGGGGGTTGGATCAGCCCCAGCATTTT.

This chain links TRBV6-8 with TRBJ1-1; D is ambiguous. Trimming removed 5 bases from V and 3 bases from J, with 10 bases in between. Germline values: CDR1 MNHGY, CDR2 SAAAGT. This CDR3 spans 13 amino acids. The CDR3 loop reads CASSEWGDTEAFF. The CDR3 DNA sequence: TGTGCCAGCAGTGAATGGGGAGACACTGAAGCTTTCTTT.

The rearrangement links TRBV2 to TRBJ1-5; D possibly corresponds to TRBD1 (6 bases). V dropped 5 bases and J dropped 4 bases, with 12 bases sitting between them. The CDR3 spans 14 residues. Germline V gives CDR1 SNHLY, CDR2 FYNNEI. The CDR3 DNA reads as TGTGCCAGCAGTCCCACAGGGACGAATCAGCCCCAGCATTTT. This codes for CASSPTGTNQPQHF.

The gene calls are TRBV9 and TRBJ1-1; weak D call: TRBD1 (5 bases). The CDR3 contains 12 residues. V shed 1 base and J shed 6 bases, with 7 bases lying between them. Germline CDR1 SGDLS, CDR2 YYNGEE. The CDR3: CASSVIGAEAFF. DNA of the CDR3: TGTGCCAGCAGCGTAATAGGGGCTGAAGCTTTCTTT.